These 25 T cell receptor beta chains were all obtained from the same sample, sequenced in a study of blood T cell repertoires in COVID-19. Using immunoSEQ multiplex PCR, the repertoire was profiled, and TCRdb retains in-frame clones only, with some absent. The table has around 94,000 clones, around 85% seen once. Specimen: peripheral blood. The receptors were gathered from a middle-aged man with acute or convalescent COVID-19.

The J gene is TRBJ2-1, the V gene TRBV30; 8 bases map to TRBD2. Germline values: CDR1 GTSNPN, CDR2 SVGIG (reference sequence). The CDR3 covers 14 residues. The ends lost 0 bases at V and 4 bases at J; junction bases unmatched: 2. CDR3 sequence: CAWSVGLDYNEQFF. CDR3 bases: TGTGCCTGGAGTGTGGGACTAGATTACAATGAGCAGTTCTTC.

The rearrangement joins TRBV6-2 or TRBV6-3 to TRBJ2-7; 7 positions agree with TRBD1. The CDR3 totals 13 residues. Germline trimming cut 5 bases from V and 3 bases from J; bases unmatched to any gene: 4. Germline lookup yields CDR1 MNHEY and CDR2 SVGEGT. CDR3 in DNA: TGTGCCAGCAGTGTCGGGACAGTCTACGAGCAGTACTTC. The encoded protein is CASSVGTVYEQYF.

This chain connects TRBV7-2 to TRBJ2-5, with D possibly matching TRBD1 (5 bases). CDR3 size: 15 residues. The V and J ends lost 5 bases and 2 bases respectively, with 15 bases between them. Germline lookup yields CDR1 SGHTA and CDR2 FQGNSA. CDR3 protein: CASSPTPGMQETQYF. The CDR3 coding sequence is TGTGCCAGCAGCCCCACCCCAGGGATGCAAGAGACCCAGTACTTC.

V gene TRBV18 combines with J gene TRBJ1-5; D remains unclear. CDR1 is KGHSH and CDR2 is LQKENI in the germline V gene. The CDR3 runs 15 residues. Trimming pared 1 base from V and 0 bases from J, leaving 7 bases between. The CDR3 nucleotides are TGTGCCAGCTCACCACGGACTAATAGCAATCAGCCCCAGCATTTT. It codes for CASSPRTNSNQPQHF.

The chain recombines TRBV5-1 with TRBJ2-3, with 7 bases lining up with TRBD1. J lost 5 bases, V lost 3 bases, and 9 bases had no gene match. This CDR3 spans 15 amino acids. Germline CDR1 SGHRS, CDR2 YFSETQ. The CDR3 DNA follows: TGCGCCAGCAGCTCTCAGGGGGTGTTGGGAGATACGCAGTATTTT. Residues: CASSSQGVLGDTQYF.

The chain employs TRBV28 and TRBJ2-7, with 8 bases fitting TRBD1. CDR3 length: 15 residues. V was clipped by 5 bases and J by 1 base; unmatched bases: 7. CDR1 MDHEN and CDR2 SYDVKM come from the germline V gene. The CDR3 here is CASSPPQGGSYEQYF. The CDR3 DNA follows: TGTGCCAGCAGTCCCCCACAGGGGGGATCCTACGAGCAGTACTTC.

V and J are TRBV6-2 or TRBV6-3 and TRBJ1-2; maybe TRBD1 (5 bases). The germline gives CDR1 MNHEY, CDR2 SVGEGT. V was pared by 4 bases and J by 7 bases, with 13 bases between. The CDR3 runs 13 residues. The CDR3 sequence is CASSWGSMGGYTF. The CDR3 DNA sequence: TGTGCCAGCAGTTGGGGCTCGATGGGTGGCTACACCTTC.

V gene TRBV7-2 combines with J gene TRBJ1-2; D unresolved. V shed 1 base and J shed 7 bases, with 13 bases lying between them. CDR3 size: 14 residues. In germline, CDR1 is SGHTA, CDR2 FQGNSA. The DNA of the CDR3 is TGTGCCAGCAGCTTAGACAGAGCCCAGGCTGGCTACACCTTC. Its protein product is CASSLDRAQAGYTF.

This sequence joins TRBV19 and TRBJ2-2, with TRBD2 matching over 10 bases. The CDR3 consists of 20 residues. Germline values: CDR1 LNHDA, CDR2 SQIVND (reference sequence). The V segment lost 4 bases and the J segment 4 bases; nucleotides outside the gene matches: 18. CDR3 nucleotides: TGTGCCAGTAGTACTCACCTTGCGCTAGCGGGAGCCTTGTTCACCGGGGAGCTGTTTTTT. This codes for CASSTHLALAGALFTGELFF. The whole variable domain, remainder taken from reference TRBV19 and TRBJ2-2, is DGGITQSPKYLFRKEGQNVTLSCEQNLNHDAMYWYRQDPGQGLRLIYYSQIVNDFQKGDIAEGYSVSREKKESFPLTVTSAQKNPTAFYLCASSTHLALAGALFTGELFFGEGSRLTVL.

The V call is TRBV30, the J call TRBJ2-3; 8 nucleotides match TRBD2. V was clipped by 3 bases and J by 8 bases; unmatched bases: 13. The CDR3 is 15 amino acids. The germline gives CDR1 GTSNPN, CDR2 SVGIG (reference sequence). CDR3 sequence: CAWRVQGLGGTTQYF. CDR3 DNA sequence: TGTGCCTGGAGGGTACAGGGACTAGGGGGGACTACGCAGTATTTT.

V gene TRBV10-3 combines with J gene TRBJ2-5; 8 bases are shared with TRBD1. The CDR3 extends over 12 amino acids. The V gene's germline CDR1 is ENHRY and CDR2 SYGVKD. With V trimmed by 6 bases and J by 3 bases, 0 bases remained unmatched. The CDR3 here is CAIRGQEETQYF. CDR3 in DNA: TGTGCCATCAGGGGACAGGAAGAGACCCAGTACTTC.

This clone was observed a few times. The chain uses TRBV5-1 and TRBJ1-2, with D uncertain. This CDR3 spans 15 amino acids. V was clipped by 0 bases and J by 8 bases, with 17 bases between them. Germline lookup yields CDR1 SGHRS and CDR2 YFSETQ. Written as DNA, the CDR3 is TGCGCCAGCAGCTTGGGTTCGGGAGCCGCGGGCGGCTACACCTTC. It translates to CASSLGSGAAGGYTF.

CDR3 amino acids: CSVERVPTEAFF. The DNA for the CDR3 is TGCAGCGTTGAGAGGGTGCCCACTGAAGCTTTCTTT. This chain uses TRBV29-1 with TRBJ1-1; no firm D call. Trimming cost V 3 bases and J 4 bases, with 9 bases left between them. CDR1 is SQVTM and CDR2 is ANQGSEA in the germline V gene. The CDR3 covers 12 residues.

V and J are TRBV6-2 or TRBV6-3 and TRBJ2-7, with D possibly being TRBD1 (5 bases). The CDR3 length is 14 residues. The V gene lost 2 bases and the J gene lost 3 bases, with 11 bases spanning the gap. Germline CDR1 is MNHEY and CDR2 is SVGEGT. In DNA, the CDR3 is TGTGCCAGCAGTTACGGGGCCAGAAACTACGAGCAGTACTTC. Translated, it gives CASSYGARNYEQYF.

The chain combines TRBV19 with TRBJ2-5; 8 nucleotides agree with TRBD1. The CDR3 totals 14 residues. With V trimmed by 4 bases and J by 3 bases, 4 bases remained unmatched. Germline values: CDR1 LNHDA, CDR2 SQIVND (reference sequence). CDR3 sequence: CASSTGTGKETQYF. Written as DNA, the CDR3 is TGTGCCAGTAGTACTGGGACAGGCAAAGAGACCCAGTACTTC. Combining the CDR3 with reference TRBV19 and TRBJ2-5 gives the whole variable domain DGGITQSPKYLFRKEGQNVTLSCEQNLNHDAMYWYRQDPGQGLRLIYYSQIVNDFQKGDIAEGYSVSREKKESFPLTVTSAQKNPTAFYLCASSTGTGKETQYFGPGTRLLVL.

The V gene is TRBV14, the J gene TRBJ1-2, with D possibly being TRBD1 (5 bases). This CDR3 is 11 amino acids long. The V and J ends lost 4 bases and 10 bases respectively, with 10 bases between them. Germline V gene sequence: CDR1 SGHDN, CDR2 FVKESK. CDR3 in amino acids: CASSLATDYTF. CDR3 in DNA: TGTGCCAGCAGCCTCGCGACAGACTACACCTTC. The full variable domain, its missing parts supplied by reference TRBV14 and TRBJ1-2, is EAGVTQFPSHSVIEKGQTVTLRCDPISGHDNLYWYRRVMGKEIKFLLHFVKESKQDESGMPNNRFLAERTGGTYSTLKVQPAELEDSGVYFCASSLATDYTFGSGTRLTVV.

J is TRBJ1-2 and V is TRBV19; 7 bases fit TRBD1. With 5 bases clipped from V and 3 bases from J, the junction kept 12 bases outside the gene matches. CDR1 LNHDA and CDR2 SQIVND come from the germline V gene (reference sequence). This CDR3 comprises 16 residues. This CDR3 is CASSARDRPGDYGYTF. CDR3 sequence (DNA): TGTGCCAGTAGTGCCCGGGACAGACCAGGGGACTATGGCTACACCTTC.

In nucleotides, the CDR3 is TGCGCCAGCACTCCCCAGGGAACTAATGAAAAACTGTTTTTT. Translated, it gives CASTPQGTNEKLFF. The gene calls are TRBV5-1 and TRBJ1-4, with D possibly matching TRBD1 (5 bases). The CDR3 consists of 14 residues. Germline V gives CDR1 SGHRS, CDR2 YFSETQ. Between the trimmed V and J ends, which lost 6 bases and 1 base, there was a span of 10 bases.

CDR3 DNA: TGCGCCAGCACCGGACAGGGGAACACTGAAGCTTTCTTT. It codes for CASTGQGNTEAFF. The chain combines TRBV5-1 with TRBJ1-1, with 8 bases matching TRBD1. CDR3 length: 13 amino acids. Losses at the gene ends were 6 bases for V and 1 base for J; bases not matched to a gene: 2. CDR1 and CDR2 from the germline V gene are SGHRS and YFSETQ. Combining the CDR3 with reference TRBV5-1 and TRBJ1-1 gives the whole variable domain KAGVTQTPRYLIKTRGQQVTLSCSPISGHRSVSWYQQTPGQGLQFLFEYFSETQRNKGNFPGRFSGRQFSNSRSEMNVSTLELGDSALYLCASTGQGNTEAFFGQGTRLTVV.

The chain links TRBV5-6 to TRBJ1-1, with TRBD1 matching 8 bases. J was trimmed by 1 base and V by 4 bases; bases with no gene match: 6. The CDR3 contains 15 residues. The germline gives CDR1 SGHDT, CDR2 YYEEEE. For the CDR3, the DNA is TGTGCCAGCAGCATAGGACAGGGCCGGAACACTGAAGCTTTCTTT. This codes for CASSIGQGRNTEAFF.

The chain combines TRBV3-1 (or the pseudogene TRBV3-2) with TRBJ2-1; TRBD1 aligns across 10 bases. This CDR3 spans 15 amino acids. V shed 5 bases and J 5 bases; nucleotides not matched to a gene: 6. Germline V lookup: CDR1 LGHDT, CDR2 YNNKEL (reference sequence). CDR3 DNA: TGTGCCAGCAGCGCCCGGACAGGGGGTAACAATGAGCAGTTCTTC. It encodes CASSARTGGNNEQFF.

The V and J genes are TRBV18 and TRBJ1-6; tentative D call: TRBD1 (6 bases). Germline-derived CDR1 and CDR2 are KGHSH and LQKENI. The CDR3 sequence is 15 residues long. The V end lost 2 bases, the J end lost 8 bases, and 13 bases lay between the germline ends. The CDR3 loop is CASSPIGQRDSPLHF. CDR3 DNA: TGTGCCAGCTCACCAATAGGACAGAGGGATTCACCCCTCCACTTT.

This clone was counted between two and nine times. The chain recombines TRBV7-2 with TRBJ2-7; TRBD2 is a possible D gene (5 bases). The V and J ends lost 4 bases and 3 bases respectively, with 13 bases between them. The length of the CDR3 is 14 residues. CDR1 is SGHTA, CDR2 FQGNSA, per germline. The CDR3 here is CASSSPGLIYEQYF. CDR3 bases: TGTGCCAGCAGCTCGCCTGGACTGATCTACGAGCAGTACTTC.

The rearrangement joins TRBV3-1 (or the pseudogene TRBV3-2) to TRBJ1-1, with 12 bases fitting TRBD1. Germline V lookup: CDR1 LGHDT, CDR2 YNNKEL (reference sequence). With 4 bases clipped from V and 8 bases from J, the junction kept 8 bases outside the gene matches. This CDR3 comprises 15 residues. CDR3 nucleotides: TGTGCCAGCAGCCCACAAGGGACAGGGGGCGGGGAAGCTTTCTTT. Its protein is CASSPQGTGGGEAFF.

The chain has TRBV25-1 and TRBJ1-6; no firm D call. CDR3 size: 16 residues. V was pared by 3 bases and J by 0 bases, with 9 bases between. From germline, CDR1 is MGHDK and CDR2 SYGVNS. The CDR3 loop is CASSDGGSSYNSPLHF. CDR3 sequence (DNA): TGTGCCAGCAGTGATGGAGGCAGCTCCTATAATTCACCCCTCCACTTT.